Each of the 25 T cell receptor beta chains below was sequenced from the same sample in a study of technical replicates of blood from a handful of donors. Sequenced by immunoSEQ multiplex PCR; TCRdb stores in-frame clones only, minus some. The sample includes approximately 80,000 clones, about nine tenths of them seen just once. The sample consisted of T cells isolated from PBMCs. These receptors were taken from a human donor in good health.

J is TRBJ1-4 and V is TRBV18; D unresolved. Deletions cut 6 bases from V and 5 bases from J, with 13 bases between. Germline CDR1 and CDR2: KGHSH and LQKENI. The CDR3 consists of 14 residues. DNA for the CDR3: TGTGCCAGCTCCCCTCGACAAGACAATGAAAAACTGTTTTTT. Translating gives CASSPRQDNEKLFF.

The gene calls are TRBV14 and TRBJ2-7; maybe TRBD1 (6 bases). Germline V CDR1 and CDR2: SGHDN, FVKESK. This CDR3 has 15 amino acids. Trimming removed 4 bases at V and 0 bases at J, with 13 bases between. CDR3: CASSPRQESSYEQYF. CDR3 bases: TGTGCCAGCAGCCCCAGACAGGAGAGCTCCTACGAGCAGTACTTC. The whole variable domain, remainder taken from reference TRBV14 and TRBJ2-7, is EAGVTQFPSHSVIEKGQTVTLRCDPISGHDNLYWYRRVMGKEIKFLLHFVKESKQDESGMPNNRFLAERTGGTYSTLKVQPAELEDSGVYFCASSPRQESSYEQYFGPGTRLTVT.

This chain links TRBV7-2 with TRBJ2-3, with D perhaps TRBD2 (7 bases). This CDR3 has 17 residues. The germline gives CDR1 SGHTA, CDR2 FQGNSA. Deletions cut 2 bases from V and 1 base from J, with 16 bases between. CDR3 in amino acids: CASSLIPGGHGTDTQYF. The CDR3 bases are TGTGCCAGCAGCTTAATCCCCGGGGGGCATGGCACAGATACGCAGTATTTT.

The J gene is TRBJ2-6, the V gene TRBV19; D ambiguous. Germline assignment: CDR1 LNHDA and CDR2 SQIVND (reference sequence). V lost 3 bases and J 3 bases, leaving 9 bases between the germline ends. CDR3 size: 15 residues. CDR3 DNA: TGTGCCAGTAGTATCAGTCGCGGTGGGGCCAACGTCCTGACTTTC. Its translation is CASSISRGGANVLTF.

V gene TRBV28 combines with J gene TRBJ1-1, with D tentatively TRBD1 (5 bases). Deletions cut 2 bases from V and 11 bases from J, with 15 bases between. The CDR3 sequence is 13 residues long. CDR1 is MDHEN and CDR2 is SYDVKM in the germline V gene. CDR3: CASSLGDRLWAFF. The CDR3 nucleotides are TGTGCCAGCAGTTTAGGAGACAGACTCTGGGCTTTCTTT.

The rearrangement uses TRBV11-3 and TRBJ2-5; D may be TRBD1 (6 bases). This CDR3 region has 15 residues. V dropped 6 bases and J dropped 1 base, with 15 bases sitting between them. In germline, CDR1 is SGHNT, CDR2 YENEEA. Here the CDR3 DNA reads TGTGCCAGCAGTCCTGAGGGACACTTCCAAGAGACCCAGTACTTC. It specifies CASSPEGHFQETQYF.

This clone is a singleton in its sample. V gene TRBV6-1 combines with J gene TRBJ2-3; 9 nucleotides agree with TRBD2. Trimming at V came to 4 bases and at J to 6 bases, leaving 11 bases not matched to a gene. Germline CDR1 MNHNS, CDR2 SASEGT. This CDR3 has 16 amino acids. CDR3 amino acids: CASSASGAGGPDTQYF. Here the CDR3 DNA reads TGTGCCAGCAGTGCCAGTGGAGCGGGAGGCCCTGATACGCAGTATTTT.

The chain recombines TRBV7-6 with TRBJ2-1, with TRBD2 matching over 8 bases. Looked up from germline, CDR1 is SGHVS and CDR2 is FNYEAQ. This CDR3 spans 15 amino acids. Trimming cost V 7 bases and J 5 bases; bases outside gene matches: 10. CDR3 nucleotide sequence: TGTGCCAGCATGGTAAACCGGGAGGGGAACAATGAGCAGTTCTTC. It codes for CASMVNREGNNEQFF.

A single count supports this clone. The chain joins TRBV19 to TRBJ2-5, with D perhaps TRBD2 (5 bases). The V end was cut by 10 bases, the J end by 3 bases, with 15 bases between. Germline CDR1 LNHDA, CDR2 SQIVND (reference sequence). The CDR3 consists of 13 residues. The CDR3 region has the DNA TGTGCCACGGGCCGGGATTTAGAAGAGACCCAGTACTTC. It specifies CATGRDLEETQYF.

In this sample, this clone turned up once. The chain combines TRBV9 with TRBJ2-7; no clear D. The length of the CDR3 is 14 residues. V was shortened by 0 bases and J by 4 bases, with 11 bases between the two germline ends. CDR1 is SGDLS and CDR2 is YYNGEE in the germline V gene. The DNA of the CDR3 is TGTGCCAGCAGCGTAGCCTTGTCCGGGTACGAGCAGTACTTC. It yields the protein CASSVALSGYEQYF.

V usage is TRBV29-1 and J usage is TRBJ1-1, with TRBD1 as a possible D gene (5 bases). Trimming pared 0 bases from V and 1 base from J, leaving 9 bases between. There are 14 residues in the CDR3. The V gene's germline CDR1 is SQVTM and CDR2 ANQGSEA. The CDR3 DNA follows: TGCAGCGTTGAAGAAGTACAGGAGAACACTGAAGCTTTCTTT. As protein: CSVEEVQENTEAFF. The full variable domain, completed using reference TRBV29-1 and TRBJ1-1, is SAVISQKPSRDICQRGTSLTIQCQVDSQVTMMFWYRQQPGQSLTLIATANQGSEATYESGFVIDKFPISRPNLTFSTLTVSNMSPEDSSIYLCSVEEVQENTEAFFGQGTRLTVV.

The chain employs TRBV29-1 and TRBJ2-2; D is uncertain. Germline CDR1 reads SQVTM; CDR2 reads ANQGSEA. The CDR3 runs to 14 residues. The germline V and J ends were trimmed by 4 bases and 2 bases, with 11 bases remaining between them. The CDR3 loop is CSVGVSVNTGELFF. Here the CDR3 DNA reads TGCAGCGTTGGAGTCAGCGTAAACACCGGGGAGCTGTTTTTT.

The chain uses TRBV5-4 and TRBJ2-1; D is undetermined. The germline V gene has CDR1 SGHNT and CDR2 YYREEE (reference sequence). V was shortened by 2 bases and J by 9 bases, with 6 bases between the two germline ends. CDR3 length: 11 amino acids. The CDR3 nucleotides read TGTGCCAGCAGCTTAGCCCGTGAGCAGTTCTTC. Residues: CASSLAREQFF. The full variable domain, with the rest looked up from reference TRBV5-4 and TRBJ2-1, is ETGVTQSPTHLIKTRGQQVTLRCSSQSGHNTVSWYQQALGQGPQFIFQYYREEENGRGNFPPRFSGLQFPNYSSELNVNALELDDSALYLCASSLAREQFFGPGTRLTVL.

The chain uses TRBV9 and TRBJ1-1; a weak D match, TRBD1 (5 bases). Trimming stripped 0 bases from V and 1 base from J, with 10 bases between. The CDR3 is 15 amino acids. Germline V gene sequence: CDR1 SGDLS, CDR2 YYNGEE. The CDR3 sequence: CASSVAGQRNTEAFF. The CDR3, as DNA: TGTGCCAGCAGCGTAGCAGGACAAAGGAACACTGAAGCTTTCTTT.

J is TRBJ2-7 and V is TRBV9, with 9 nucleotides matching TRBD2. With V trimmed by 0 bases and J by 7 bases, 8 bases remained unmatched. In germline, CDR1 is SGDLS, CDR2 YYNGEE. The CDR3 length is 15 residues. The CDR3 bases are TGTGCCAGCAGCGTAGGCGGTAGCGGGAGTAAAGAGCAGTACTTC. Translating gives CASSVGGSGSKEQYF.

This clone has only one observation. The CDR3 loop is CASSHPGEPYEQYF. The CDR3 DNA reads TGTGCCAGCTCACATCCAGGGGAACCCTACGAGCAGTACTTC. The chain uses TRBV18 and TRBJ2-7; the D gene is possibly TRBD1 (6 bases). V lost 4 bases to trimming and J lost 2 bases, with 12 bases between them. The CDR3 is 14 amino acids. CDR1 and CDR2 (germline): KGHSH, LQKENI. Using reference TRBV18 and TRBJ2-7 for the parts outside the CDR3, the full variable domain is NAGVMQNPRHLVRRRGQEARLRCSPMKGHSHVYWYRQLPEEGLKFMVYLQKENIIDESGMPKERFSAEFPKEGPSILRIQQVVRGDSAAYFCASSHPGEPYEQYFGPGTRLTVT.

The chain combines TRBV7-6 with TRBJ2-7; 9 bases match TRBD1. Germline V gives CDR1 SGHVS, CDR2 FNYEAQ. The J segment lost 2 bases and the V segment lost 4 bases, leaving 6 bases of the junction unmatched. The CDR3 totals 15 residues. This CDR3 reads CASSSPGQGTYEQYF. The CDR3 DNA follows: TGTGCCAGCAGCTCCCCGGGACAGGGAACCTACGAGCAGTACTTC. Using reference TRBV7-6 and TRBJ2-7 for the parts outside the CDR3, the full variable domain is GAGVSQSPRYKVTKRGQDVALRCDPISGHVSLYWYRQALGQGPEFLTYFNYEAQQDKSGLPNDRFSAERPEGSISTLTIQRTEQRDSAMYRCASSSPGQGTYEQYFGPGTRLTVT.

CDR3 in amino acids: CASSFWDRAVEQYF. The CDR3 DNA sequence: TGTGCCAGCAGTTTTTGGGACAGGGCTGTCGAGCAGTACTTC. The chain joins TRBV28 to TRBJ2-7; 9 positions match TRBD1. Unmatched junction bases numbered 6, after V lost 3 bases and J lost 6 bases. Germline values: CDR1 MDHEN, CDR2 SYDVKM. This CDR3 contains 14 residues. Based on the CDR3 plus reference TRBV28 and TRBJ2-7, the full variable domain is DVKVTQSSRYLVKRTGEKVFLECVQDMDHENMFWYRQDPGLGLRLIYFSYDVKMKEKGDIPEGYSVSREKKERFSLILESASTNQTSMYLCASSFWDRAVEQYFGPGTRLTVT.

The V gene is TRBV7-2, the J gene TRBJ2-7; TRBD2 agrees at 8 bases. V trimming: 3 bases; J trimming: 3 bases; junction bases outside the gene matches: 10. This CDR3 is 16 amino acids long. Germline V CDR1 and CDR2: SGHTA, FQGNSA. The CDR3 DNA follows: TGTGCCAGCAGCTTGAGAAGCGGGAGTCTTCTCTACGAGCAGTACTTC. This codes for CASSLRSGSLLYEQYF.

The chain recombines TRBV5-1 with TRBJ1-1; the match to TRBD1 covers 8 bases. CDR3 size: 15 residues. Germline assignment: CDR1 SGHRS and CDR2 YFSETQ. The V and J ends lost 4 bases and 0 bases, in that order; junction bases with no gene match: 5. The CDR3, as DNA: TGCGCCAGCAGCCCAGGGACAGGCATGAACACTGAAGCTTTCTTT. Its translation is CASSPGTGMNTEAFF.

The rearrangement uses TRBV5-5 and TRBJ2-1, with 7 positions matching TRBD2. Trimming at V came to 2 bases and at J to 3 bases, leaving 11 bases not matched to a gene. Looked up from germline, CDR1 is SGHKS and CDR2 is YYEKEE (reference sequence). This CDR3 has 17 amino acids. This chain's CDR3 is CASSLGISGTNYNEQFF. DNA for the CDR3: TGTGCCAGCAGCTTAGGGATCTCCGGGACTAACTACAATGAGCAGTTCTTC.

The rearrangement links TRBV11-2 to TRBJ2-7; 7 bases are shared with TRBD1. Germline lookup yields CDR1 SGHAT and CDR2 FQNNGV. The CDR3 covers 13 residues. The junction had 4 bases not matched to a gene; V was cut back by 5 bases and J by 3 bases. CDR3 DNA: TGTGCCAGCAGCGCCGGGACAGACTACGAGCAGTACTTC. Translation gives CASSAGTDYEQYF.

The chain couples TRBV10-3 to TRBJ1-5, with a tentative D call TRBD1 (6 bases). The germline V gene has CDR1 ENHRY and CDR2 SYGVKD. Trimming shortened V by 6 bases and J by 7 bases, and 13 bases separated the two germline ends. The CDR3 consists of 13 residues. The CDR3 bases are TGTGCCATCAGCGGGGGGCCGGGACAGCCCCAGCATTTT. Translating gives CAISGGPGQPQHF.

The V gene is TRBV30, the J gene TRBJ2-1; 11 bases align to TRBD2. Trimming at V came to 6 bases and at J to 2 bases, leaving 9 bases not matched to a gene. This CDR3 has 16 residues. Germline CDR1 and CDR2: GTSNPN and SVGIG (reference sequence). The chain's CDR3 is CACPSSGRATYNEQFF. In nucleotides, the CDR3 is TGTGCCTGTCCTAGTAGCGGGAGGGCAACCTACAATGAGCAGTTCTTC.

The chain has TRBV11-2 and TRBJ1-1; D is ambiguous. The V end lost 2 bases, the J end lost 4 bases, and 11 bases lay between the germline ends. Germline V gene lookup returns CDR1 SGHAT and CDR2 FQNNGV. There are 14 residues in the CDR3. The CDR3 bases are TGTGCCAGCAGCTTATATCTGGGGAGCACTGAAGCTTTCTTT. Translation gives CASSLYLGSTEAFF.